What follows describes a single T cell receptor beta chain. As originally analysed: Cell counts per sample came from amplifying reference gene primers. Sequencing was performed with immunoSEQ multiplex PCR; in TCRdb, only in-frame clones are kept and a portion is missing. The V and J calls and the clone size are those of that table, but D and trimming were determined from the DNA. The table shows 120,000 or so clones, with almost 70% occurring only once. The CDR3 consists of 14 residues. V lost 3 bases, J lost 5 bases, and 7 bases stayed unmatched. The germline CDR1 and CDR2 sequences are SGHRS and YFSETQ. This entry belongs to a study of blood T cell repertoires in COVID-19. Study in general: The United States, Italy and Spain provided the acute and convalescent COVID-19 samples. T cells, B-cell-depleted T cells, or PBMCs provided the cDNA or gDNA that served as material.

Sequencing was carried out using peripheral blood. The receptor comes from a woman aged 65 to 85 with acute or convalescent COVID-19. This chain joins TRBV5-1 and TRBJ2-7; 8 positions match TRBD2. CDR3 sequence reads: CASSSTSGSNEQYF. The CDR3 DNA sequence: TGCGCCAGCAGCTCCACCAGCGGGAGCAACGAGCAGTACTTC.